This passage covers 22 T cell receptor beta chains from one sample sequenced in a study of blood T cell repertoires in COVID-19. Assay used: immunoSEQ multiplex PCR; TCRdb lists only in-frame clones, some missing. The data hold about 190,000 clones, with approximately 86% observed a single time. The sequenced sample consisted of peripheral blood. The source of these receptors is a man aged 30 to 45 with acute or convalescent COVID-19.

This rearrangement joins TRBV5-1 to TRBJ2-3; 9 nucleotides match TRBD2. The ends lost 1 base at V and 1 base at J; junction bases unmatched: 10. The CDR3 has 18 residues. Germline V gene lookup returns CDR1 SGHRS and CDR2 YFSETQ. The CDR3: CASSLQAGGTPGTDTQYF. CDR3 nucleotides: TGCGCCAGCAGCTTGCAAGCGGGGGGAACACCTGGCACAGATACGCAGTATTTT.

The chain is built from TRBV7-3 and TRBJ1-1; TRBD1 aligns across 9 bases. Germline V CDR1 and CDR2: SGHTA, FQGTGA. The length of the CDR3 is 13 residues. The J segment lost 8 bases and the V segment lost 3 bases, leaving 4 bases of the junction unmatched. The CDR3 spells CASSFSGQGEAFF. The CDR3 nucleotides are TGTGCCAGCAGCTTTTCAGGACAGGGGGAAGCTTTCTTT.

The J gene is TRBJ1-4, the V gene TRBV7-8; D remains unclear. Trimming removed 1 base from V and 7 bases from J, with 13 bases in between. Germline CDR1 reads SGHVS; CDR2 reads FQNEAQ. This CDR3 is built from 15 residues. In DNA form, the CDR3 reads TGTGCCAGCAGCTTAGAGCGGGGATCGAGTGAAAAACTGTTTTTT. This sequence encodes CASSLERGSSEKLFF.

The genes are TRBV5-1 and TRBJ1-1, with unresolved D. This CDR3 has 12 amino acids. Trimming took off 10 bases at V and 11 bases at J, with 21 bases between the two ends. Germline lookup yields CDR1 SGHRS and CDR2 YFSETQ. The CDR3 region is CALRQRPLGAFF. CDR3 bases: TGCGCCCTGAGACAACGCCCGCTGGGTGCTTTCTTT.

The V gene is TRBV5-1, the J gene TRBJ2-7, with D possibly matching TRBD1 (6 bases). The ends were cut back, 1 base at V and 3 bases at J, with 11 bases in the middle. CDR3 length: 14 residues. Looked up from germline, CDR1 is SGHRS and CDR2 is YFSETQ. The CDR3 reads CASSLRQALYEQYF. CDR3 nucleotides: TGCGCCAGCAGCTTGCGACAGGCCCTCTACGAGCAGTACTTC.

The rearrangement joins TRBV5-4 to TRBJ1-6; perhaps TRBD1 as D (5 bases). V lost 4 bases and J lost 7, with 12 bases in between. The CDR3 has 14 residues. CDR1 SGHNT and CDR2 YYREEE come from the germline V gene (reference sequence). The CDR3 protein is CASSPRRGNSPLHF. The DNA of the CDR3 is TGTGCCAGCAGCCCCAGGAGGGGCAATTCACCCCTCCACTTT.

CDR3 DNA sequence: TGTGCCAGCTCACCAAGGGGGCCCTCAACTAACGAGCAGTACTTC. Amino acids: CASSPRGPSTNEQYF. The chain couples TRBV18 to TRBJ2-7; 7 bases fit TRBD1. CDR1 KGHSH and CDR2 LQKENI come from the germline V gene. The CDR3 is made up of 15 amino acids. Trimming removed 2 bases from V and 5 bases from J; junction bases left unmatched: 9.

The chain recombines TRBV2 with TRBJ2-4, with 12 positions matching TRBD1. The trim removed 2 bases at V and 9 bases at J, leaving 5 bases unmatched. The germline CDR1 and CDR2 sequences are SNHLY and FYNNEI. There are 15 residues in the CDR3. The CDR3 nucleotides are TGTGCCAGCAGTGAATTGGGACAGGGGGCAAGCATTCAGTACTTC. Residues: CASSELGQGASIQYF. Variable domain in full (rest from reference TRBV2 and TRBJ2-4): EPEVTQTPSHQVTQMGQEVILRCVPISNHLYFYWYRQILGQKVEFLVSFYNNEISEKSEIFDDQFSVERPDGSNFTLKIRSTKLEDSAMYFCASSELGQGASIQYFGAGTRLSVL.

Here the CDR3 DNA reads TGTGCCAGCAGTCCAGGACTAGCGGGAGGGGCCGGGGAGCTGTTTTTT. Protein: CASSPGLAGGAGELFF. The V gene is TRBV27, the J gene TRBJ2-2; 15 bases agree with TRBD2. V dropped 5 bases and J dropped 6; count of bases not matched to a gene: 4. Germline assignment: CDR1 MNHEY and CDR2 SMNVEV (reference sequence). The CDR3 sequence is 16 residues long.

The CDR3 DNA is TGTGCCGCGGGGACAGGGCGCAATCTAGCCAAAAACATTCAGTACTTC. Translated, it gives CAAGTGRNLAKNIQYF. The rearrangement uses TRBV28 and TRBJ2-4; TRBD1 matches 9 bases. Germline trimming cut 11 bases from V and 0 bases from J; bases unmatched to any gene: 11. CDR3 length equals 16 residues. CDR1 is MDHEN, CDR2 SYDVKM, per germline.

The V and J genes are TRBV10-3 and TRBJ2-1; 13 bases fit TRBD2. CDR1 is ENHRY, CDR2 SYGVKD, per germline. The CDR3 length is 14 residues. J was trimmed by 7 bases and V by 11 bases; bases with no gene match: 8. CDR3 in amino acids: CASRGTSGMNEQFF. CDR3 sequence (DNA): TGTGCCTCCCGGGGGACTAGCGGGATGAATGAGCAGTTCTTC.

The CDR3 DNA sequence: TGTGCCAGCAGTTTTTCAAGCGGGAATGAGCAGTTCTTC. Translating it yields CASSFSSGNEQFF. The chain carries TRBV28 and TRBJ2-1; D perhaps matches TRBD2 (6 bases). V shed 3 bases and J shed 7 bases, with 10 bases lying between them. CDR1 and CDR2 from the germline V gene are MDHEN and SYDVKM. The CDR3 covers 13 residues.

The genes are TRBV30 and TRBJ2-4; 7 bases are a match to TRBD2. The germline V gene encodes CDR1 GTSNPN and CDR2 SVGIG (reference sequence). V lost 1 base, J lost 2 bases, and 11 bases stayed unmatched. CDR3 length: 17 residues. In DNA form, the CDR3 reads TGTGCCTGGAGTGCAAGGGGAGGGGCTGCGACCAAAAACATTCAGTACTTC. Protein: CAWSARGGAATKNIQYF.

The V call is TRBV13, the J call TRBJ2-1; 15 positions match TRBD2. The trim removed 4 bases at V and 9 bases at J, leaving 7 bases unmatched. This CDR3 spans 16 amino acids. The germline CDR1 and CDR2 sequences are PRHDT and FYEKMQ (reference sequence). The DNA for the CDR3 is TGTGCCAGCAGCTGGGGACTAGCGGGAGGAGGAGGTGAGCAGTTCTTC. Amino acids: CASSWGLAGGGGEQFF.

V gene TRBV28 combines with J gene TRBJ1-1; D remains unclear. Germline V gives CDR1 MDHEN, CDR2 SYDVKM. The CDR3 has 14 amino acids. V shed 8 bases and J shed 1 base, with 14 bases lying between them. In DNA, the CDR3 is TGTGCCAGCCCCCCGGCGGGCTCGAACACTGAAGCTTTCTTT. It specifies CASPPAGSNTEAFF.

The rearrangement links TRBV7-9 to TRBJ2-7, with TRBD2 identical over 7 bases. The V gene's germline CDR1 is SEHNR and CDR2 FQNEAQ (reference sequence). This CDR3 contains 17 residues. Trimming at V came to 5 bases and at J to 4 bases, leaving 17 bases not matched to a gene. The CDR3 region is CASSTVRGAGIIYEQYF. The CDR3 DNA reads as TGTGCCAGCAGCACGGTGCGGGGAGCGGGAATTATTTACGAGCAGTACTTC.

The rearrangement joins TRBV5-4 to TRBJ2-2; D uncertain. V was clipped by 4 bases and J by 3 bases, with 7 bases between them. Germline V gene sequence: CDR1 SGHNT, CDR2 YYREEE (reference sequence). The CDR3 consists of 13 residues. The CDR3 region is CASSKQDTGELFF. In DNA form, the CDR3 reads TGTGCCAGCAGCAAGCAGGACACCGGGGAGCTGTTTTTT.

This clone has only a few counts. The chain couples TRBV7-9 to TRBJ1-5; D is undetermined. V lost 1 base and J lost 0, with 16 bases in between. The CDR3 extends over 18 amino acids. Looked up from germline, CDR1 is SEHNR and CDR2 is FQNEAQ (reference sequence). In DNA form, the CDR3 reads TGTGCCAGCAGCTTAGGGGGAGGACTGGACTATAGCAATCAGCCCCAGCATTTT. Protein product: CASSLGGGLDYSNQPQHF.

V gene TRBV7-2 combines with J gene TRBJ2-7; TRBD2 is a possible D gene (6 bases). CDR3 size: 16 residues. The germline CDR1 and CDR2 sequences are SGHTA and FQGNSA. V gave up 5 bases and J gave up 1 base, with 18 bases separating them. The CDR3 loop is CASSPQGLALSYEQYF. The CDR3 bases are TGTGCCAGCAGCCCCCAAGGGCTAGCGCTTTCCTACGAGCAGTACTTC.

This clone was seen just once. The rearrangement uses TRBV6-1 and TRBJ2-7; D is unclear. Between the trimmed V and J ends, which lost 0 bases and 7 bases, there was a span of 10 bases. The CDR3 contains 13 residues. Germline loops: CDR1 MNHNS, CDR2 SASEGT. The CDR3 coding sequence is TGTGCCAGCAGTGAAGCGCGTGGTTTGGAGCAGTACTTC. Its translation: CASSEARGLEQYF.

J is TRBJ1-3 and V is TRBV29-1; D gene ambiguous. The CDR3 is 12 residues long. Germline V gene data show CDR1 as SQVTM and CDR2 as ANQGSEA. The V and J ends lost 7 bases and 2 bases respectively, with 9 bases between them. DNA of the CDR3: TGCAGCGCCTGGGGAGCTGGAAACACCATATATTTT. Translated, it gives CSAWGAGNTIYF.

The chain joins TRBV25-1 to TRBJ1-2, with a possible D match to TRBD1 (6 bases). The CDR3 length is 13 residues. Germline V CDR1 and CDR2: MGHDK, SYGVNS. V lost 5 bases and J 7 bases, leaving 14 bases between the germline ends. The CDR3 coding sequence is TGTGCCAGCAGTTCCGACAGGCCGGCTGGCTACACCTTC. Translation gives CASSSDRPAGYTF.